This entry is about one T cell receptor (beta chain). This sample is part of a study of blood T cell repertoires in COVID-19. Turning to the study itself: The United States, Italy and Spain provided the acute and convalescent COVID-19 samples. T cells, B-cell-depleted T cells, or PBMCs supplied cDNA or gDNA.

CDR1 and CDR2 from the germline V gene are LGHDT and YNNKEL (reference sequence). Trimming cost V 4 bases and J 5 bases; bases outside gene matches: 7. CDR3 length equals 14 residues. Original analysis: Researchers report that nucleated cell counts were estimated from reference gene primer amplification. Produced via immunoSEQ multiplex PCR; TCRdb's table is partial and in-frame only. V, J and clone size are those of that table, while D and trimming were read from the DNA. Among more than 55,000 clones listed, about nine tenths were seen once. The chain uses TRBV3-1 (or the pseudogene TRBV3-2) and TRBJ1-1; 7 nucleotides agree with TRBD1. This sequence originates from a man older than 75 with acute or convalescent COVID-19. The sequenced sample was peripheral blood. DNA for the CDR3: TGTGCCAGCAGCCCCCAGGGGGTTAGGACTGAAGCTTTCTTT. It specifies CASSPQGVRTEAFF.